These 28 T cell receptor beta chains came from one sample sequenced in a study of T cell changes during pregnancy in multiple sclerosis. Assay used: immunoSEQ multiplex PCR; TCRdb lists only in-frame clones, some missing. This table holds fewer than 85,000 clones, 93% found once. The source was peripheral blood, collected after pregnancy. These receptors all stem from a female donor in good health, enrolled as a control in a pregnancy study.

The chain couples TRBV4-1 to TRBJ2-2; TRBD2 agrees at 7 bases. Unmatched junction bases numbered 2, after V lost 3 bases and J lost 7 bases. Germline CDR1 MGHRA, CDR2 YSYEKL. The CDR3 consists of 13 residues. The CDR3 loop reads CASSQGGGGELFF. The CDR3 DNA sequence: TGCGCCAGCAGCCAGGGGGGGGGCGGGGAGCTGTTTTTT.

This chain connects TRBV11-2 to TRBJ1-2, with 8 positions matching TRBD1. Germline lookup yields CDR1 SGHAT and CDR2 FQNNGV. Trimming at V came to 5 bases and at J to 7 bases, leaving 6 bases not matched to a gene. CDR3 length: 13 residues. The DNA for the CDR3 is TGTGCCAGCAGCCCTACAGGGGGGGGTGGCTACACCTTC. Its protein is CASSPTGGGGYTF.

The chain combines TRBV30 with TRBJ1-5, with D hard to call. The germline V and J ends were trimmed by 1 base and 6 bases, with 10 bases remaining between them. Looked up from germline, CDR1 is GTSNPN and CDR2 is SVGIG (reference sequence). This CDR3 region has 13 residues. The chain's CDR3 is CAWSEGAGQPQHF. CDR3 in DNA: TGTGCCTGGAGTGAAGGAGCCGGTCAGCCCCAGCATTTT.

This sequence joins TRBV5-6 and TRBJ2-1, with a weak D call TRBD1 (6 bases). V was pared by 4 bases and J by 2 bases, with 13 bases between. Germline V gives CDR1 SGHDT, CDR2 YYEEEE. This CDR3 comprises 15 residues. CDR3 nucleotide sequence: TGTGCCAGCAGCCTTCCAGGGGCGACCTACAATGAGCAGTTCTTC. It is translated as CASSLPGATYNEQFF.

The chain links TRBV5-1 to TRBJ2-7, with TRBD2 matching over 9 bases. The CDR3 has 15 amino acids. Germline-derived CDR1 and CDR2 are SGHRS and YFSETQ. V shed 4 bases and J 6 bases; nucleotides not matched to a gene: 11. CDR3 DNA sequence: TGCGCCAGCAGCCTCGTAGCGGGAGATGGCCTCGAGCAGTACTTC. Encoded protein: CASSLVAGDGLEQYF.

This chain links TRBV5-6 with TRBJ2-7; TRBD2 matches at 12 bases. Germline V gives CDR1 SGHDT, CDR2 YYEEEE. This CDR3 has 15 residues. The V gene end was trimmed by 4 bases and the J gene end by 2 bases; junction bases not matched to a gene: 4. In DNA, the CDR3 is TGTGCCAGCAGCAAACTAGCGGGAGGACCCTACGAGCAGTACTTC. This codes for CASSKLAGGPYEQYF.

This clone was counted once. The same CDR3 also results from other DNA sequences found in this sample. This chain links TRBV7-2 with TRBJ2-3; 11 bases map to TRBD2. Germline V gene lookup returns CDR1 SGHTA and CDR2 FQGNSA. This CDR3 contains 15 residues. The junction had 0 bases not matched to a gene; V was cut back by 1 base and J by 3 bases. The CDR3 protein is CASSLGLAGTDTQYF. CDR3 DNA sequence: TGTGCCAGCAGCTTAGGACTAGCGGGAACAGATACGCAGTATTTT.

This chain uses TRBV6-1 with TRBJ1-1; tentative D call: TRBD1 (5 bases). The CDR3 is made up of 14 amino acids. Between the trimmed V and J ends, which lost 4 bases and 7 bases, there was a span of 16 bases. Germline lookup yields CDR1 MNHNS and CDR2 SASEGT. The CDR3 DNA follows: TGTGCCAGCAGTGGGGCCGGGACTCTGGGTGAAGCTTTCTTT. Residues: CASSGAGTLGEAFF.

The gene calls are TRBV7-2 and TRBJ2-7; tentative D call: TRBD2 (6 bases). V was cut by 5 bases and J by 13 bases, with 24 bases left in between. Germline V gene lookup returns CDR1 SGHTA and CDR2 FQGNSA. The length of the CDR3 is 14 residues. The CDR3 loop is CASSPPTGVGGVYF. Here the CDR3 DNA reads TGTGCCAGCAGCCCCCCGACGGGTGTGGGGGGTGTTTACTTC.

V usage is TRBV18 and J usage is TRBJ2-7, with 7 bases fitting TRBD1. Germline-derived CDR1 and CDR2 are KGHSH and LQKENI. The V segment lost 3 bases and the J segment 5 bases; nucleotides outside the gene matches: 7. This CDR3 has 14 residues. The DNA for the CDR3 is TGTGCCAGCTCACCTACGGACAGGTTCAACGAGCAGTACTTC. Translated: CASSPTDRFNEQYF. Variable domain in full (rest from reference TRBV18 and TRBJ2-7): NAGVMQNPRHLVRRRGQEARLRCSPMKGHSHVYWYRQLPEEGLKFMVYLQKENIIDESGMPKERFSAEFPKEGPSILRIQQVVRGDSAAYFCASSPTDRFNEQYFGPGTRLTVT.

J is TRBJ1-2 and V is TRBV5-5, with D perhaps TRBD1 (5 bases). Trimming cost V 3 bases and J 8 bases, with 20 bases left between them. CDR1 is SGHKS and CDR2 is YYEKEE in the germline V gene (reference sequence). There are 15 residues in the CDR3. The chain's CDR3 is CASSWNPNTGDGYTF. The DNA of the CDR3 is TGTGCCAGCAGCTGGAATCCTAACACAGGAGACGGCTACACCTTC.

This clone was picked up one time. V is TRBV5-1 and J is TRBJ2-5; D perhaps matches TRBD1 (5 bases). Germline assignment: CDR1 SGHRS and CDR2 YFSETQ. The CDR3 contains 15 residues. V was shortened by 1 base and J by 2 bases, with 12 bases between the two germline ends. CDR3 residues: CASSLYGATQETQYF. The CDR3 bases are TGCGCCAGCAGCTTGTATGGGGCTACTCAAGAGACCCAGTACTTC.

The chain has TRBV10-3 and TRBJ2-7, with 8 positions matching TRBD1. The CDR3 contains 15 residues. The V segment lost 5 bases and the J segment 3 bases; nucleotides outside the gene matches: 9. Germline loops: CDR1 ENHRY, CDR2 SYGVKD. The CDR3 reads CAISILRQGHYEQYF. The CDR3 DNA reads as TGTGCCATCAGTATTCTCAGACAGGGGCACTACGAGCAGTACTTC.

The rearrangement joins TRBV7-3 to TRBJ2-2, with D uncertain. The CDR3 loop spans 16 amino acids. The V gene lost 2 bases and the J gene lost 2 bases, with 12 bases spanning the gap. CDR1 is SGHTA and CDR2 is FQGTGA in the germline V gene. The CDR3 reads CASSLGQNLNTGELFF. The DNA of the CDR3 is TGTGCCAGCAGCTTAGGCCAGAATCTTAACACCGGGGAGCTGTTTTTT.

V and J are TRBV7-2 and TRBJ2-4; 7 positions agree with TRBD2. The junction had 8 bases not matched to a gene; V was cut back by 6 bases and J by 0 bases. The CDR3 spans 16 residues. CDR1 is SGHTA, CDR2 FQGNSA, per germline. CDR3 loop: CASRPRGGGAKNIQYF. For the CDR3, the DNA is TGTGCCAGCAGACCGCGCGGGGGAGGAGCCAAAAACATTCAGTACTTC.

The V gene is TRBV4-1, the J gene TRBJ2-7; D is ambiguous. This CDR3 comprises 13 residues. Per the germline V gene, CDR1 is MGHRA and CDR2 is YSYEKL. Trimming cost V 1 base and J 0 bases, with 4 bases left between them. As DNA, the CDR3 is TGCGCCAGCAGCCAAGTACTCTCCTACGAGCAGTACTTC. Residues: CASSQVLSYEQYF.

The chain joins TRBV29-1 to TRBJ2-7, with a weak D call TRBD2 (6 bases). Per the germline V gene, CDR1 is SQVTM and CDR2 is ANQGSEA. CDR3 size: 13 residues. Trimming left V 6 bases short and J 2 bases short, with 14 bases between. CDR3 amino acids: CSVTRQGPYEQYF. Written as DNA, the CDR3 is TGCAGCGTGACTAGGCAGGGCCCCTACGAGCAGTACTTC.

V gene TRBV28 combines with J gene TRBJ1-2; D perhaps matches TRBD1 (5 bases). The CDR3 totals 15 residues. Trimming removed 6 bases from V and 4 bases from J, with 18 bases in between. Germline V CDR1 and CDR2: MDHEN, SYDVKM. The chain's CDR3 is CASRSRASAFYGYTF. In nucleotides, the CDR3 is TGTGCCAGCAGAAGCAGGGCCTCGGCTTTCTATGGCTACACCTTC.

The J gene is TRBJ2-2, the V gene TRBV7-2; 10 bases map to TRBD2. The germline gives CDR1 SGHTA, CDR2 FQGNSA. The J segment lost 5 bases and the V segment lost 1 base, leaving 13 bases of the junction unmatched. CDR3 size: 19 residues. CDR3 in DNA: TGTGCCAGCAGCTTAGTCGGTCGGGCTAGCGGGAGAGAAACCGGGGAGCTGTTTTTT. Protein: CASSLVGRASGRETGELFF.

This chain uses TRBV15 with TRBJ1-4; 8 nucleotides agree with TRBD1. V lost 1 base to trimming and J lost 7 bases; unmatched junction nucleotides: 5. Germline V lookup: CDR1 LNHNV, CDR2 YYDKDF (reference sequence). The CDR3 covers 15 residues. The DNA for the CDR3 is TGTGCCACCAGCAGAGGGACAGGGTTTGGTGAAAAACTGTTTTTT. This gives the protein CATSRGTGFGEKLFF.

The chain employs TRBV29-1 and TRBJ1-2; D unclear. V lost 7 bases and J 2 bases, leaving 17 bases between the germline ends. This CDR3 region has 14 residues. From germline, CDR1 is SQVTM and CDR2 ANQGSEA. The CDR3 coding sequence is TGCAGCGCGGTTGGGCAGCCCAGCAACTATGGCTACACCTTC. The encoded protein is CSAVGQPSNYGYTF.

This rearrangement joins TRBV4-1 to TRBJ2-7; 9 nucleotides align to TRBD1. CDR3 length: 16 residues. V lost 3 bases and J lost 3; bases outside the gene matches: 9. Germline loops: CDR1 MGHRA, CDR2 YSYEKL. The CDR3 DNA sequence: TGCGCCAGCAGCCAGTTTTCGGGACAGGGTTTCTACGAGCAGTACTTC. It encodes CASSQFSGQGFYEQYF.

DNA of the CDR3: TGTGCCAGCAGCCAACCAACTAGCGGGAGTTACGAGCAGTACTTC. Translating gives CASSQPTSGSYEQYF. The chain employs TRBV4-2 and TRBJ2-7, with 11 nucleotides matching TRBD2. CDR3 length: 15 residues. After removal of 2 bases from V and 4 bases from J, the junction contained 4 bases not matched to a gene. Germline assignment: CDR1 LGHNA and CDR2 YNFKEQ.

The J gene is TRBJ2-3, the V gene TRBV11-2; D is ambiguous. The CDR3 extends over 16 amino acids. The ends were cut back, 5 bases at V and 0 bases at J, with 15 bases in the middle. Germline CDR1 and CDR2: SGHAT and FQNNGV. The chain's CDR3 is CASSPDLLASTDTQYF. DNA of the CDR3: TGTGCCAGCAGCCCTGACTTACTGGCTAGCACAGATACGCAGTATTTT.

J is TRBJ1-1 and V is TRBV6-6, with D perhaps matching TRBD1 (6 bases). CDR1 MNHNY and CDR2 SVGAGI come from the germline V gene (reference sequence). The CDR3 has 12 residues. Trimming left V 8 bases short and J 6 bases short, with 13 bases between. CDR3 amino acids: CASYLGGSEAFF. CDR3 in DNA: TGTGCCAGCTACCTAGGGGGTTCTGAAGCTTTCTTT.

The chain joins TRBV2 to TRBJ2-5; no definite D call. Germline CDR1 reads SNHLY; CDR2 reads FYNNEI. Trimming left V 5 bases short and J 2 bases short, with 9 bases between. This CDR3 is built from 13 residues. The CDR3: CASSQDRQETQYF. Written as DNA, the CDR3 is TGTGCCAGCAGTCAGGATCGGCAAGAGACCCAGTACTTC.

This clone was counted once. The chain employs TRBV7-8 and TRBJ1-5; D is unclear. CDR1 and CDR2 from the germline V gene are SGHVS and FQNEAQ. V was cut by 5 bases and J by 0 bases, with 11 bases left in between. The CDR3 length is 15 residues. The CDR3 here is CASSGSSHSNQPQHF. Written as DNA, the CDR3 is TGTGCCAGCAGCGGCTCCAGTCATAGCAATCAGCCCCAGCATTTT.

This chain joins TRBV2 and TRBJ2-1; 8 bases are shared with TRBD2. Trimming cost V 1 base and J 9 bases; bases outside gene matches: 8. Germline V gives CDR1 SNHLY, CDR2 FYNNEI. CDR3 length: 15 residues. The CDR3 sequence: CASSEVVAGWGEQFF. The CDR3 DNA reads TGTGCCAGCAGTGAAGTGGTAGCGGGGTGGGGTGAGCAGTTCTTC. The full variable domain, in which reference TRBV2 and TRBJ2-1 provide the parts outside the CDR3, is EPEVTQTPSHQVTQMGQEVILRCVPISNHLYFYWYRQILGQKVEFLVSFYNNEISEKSEIFDDQFSVERPDGSNFTLKIRSTKLEDSAMYFCASSEVVAGWGEQFFGPGTRLTVL.